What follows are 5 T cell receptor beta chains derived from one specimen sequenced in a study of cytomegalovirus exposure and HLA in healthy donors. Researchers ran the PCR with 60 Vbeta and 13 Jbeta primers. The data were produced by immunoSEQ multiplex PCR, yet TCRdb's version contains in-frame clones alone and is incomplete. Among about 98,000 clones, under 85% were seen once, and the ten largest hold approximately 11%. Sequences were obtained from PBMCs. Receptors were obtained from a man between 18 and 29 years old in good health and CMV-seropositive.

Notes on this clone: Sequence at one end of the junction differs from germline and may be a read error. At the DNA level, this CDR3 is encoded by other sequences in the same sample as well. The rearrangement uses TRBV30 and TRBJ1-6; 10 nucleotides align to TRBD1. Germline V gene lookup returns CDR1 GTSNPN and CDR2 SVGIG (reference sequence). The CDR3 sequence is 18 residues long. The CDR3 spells CAWTRGQGKGSYNSPLHF. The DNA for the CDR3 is TGTGCCTGGACGCGGGGACAGGGGAAAGGTTCCTATAACTCACCCCTCCACTTT.

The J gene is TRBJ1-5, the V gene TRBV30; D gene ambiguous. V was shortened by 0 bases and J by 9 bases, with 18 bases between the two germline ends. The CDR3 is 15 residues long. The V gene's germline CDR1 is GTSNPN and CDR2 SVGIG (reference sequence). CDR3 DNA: TGTGCCTGGAGTGTAGGTATTGGCTTCCCAGGGCCCCAGCATTTT. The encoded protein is CAWSVGIGFPGPQHF.

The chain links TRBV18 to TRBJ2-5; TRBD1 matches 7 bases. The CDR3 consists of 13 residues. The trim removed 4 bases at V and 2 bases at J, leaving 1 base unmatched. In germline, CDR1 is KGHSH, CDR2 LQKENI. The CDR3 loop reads CASSRGQQETQYF. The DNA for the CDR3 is TGTGCCAGCTCACGGGGACAGCAAGAGACCCAGTACTTC.

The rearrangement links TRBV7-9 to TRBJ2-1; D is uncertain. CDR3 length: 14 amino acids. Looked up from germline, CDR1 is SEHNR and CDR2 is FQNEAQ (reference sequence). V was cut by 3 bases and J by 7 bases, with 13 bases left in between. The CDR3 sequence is CASSLVVELNEQFF. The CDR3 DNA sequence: TGTGCCAGCAGCTTGGTTGTGGAGCTTAATGAGCAGTTCTTC.

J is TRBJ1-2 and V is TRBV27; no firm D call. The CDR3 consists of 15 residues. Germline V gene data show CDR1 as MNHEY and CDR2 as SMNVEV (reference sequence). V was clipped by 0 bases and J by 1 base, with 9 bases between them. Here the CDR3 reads CASSLSLRLNYGYTF. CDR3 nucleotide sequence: TGTGCCAGCAGTTTATCTCTGAGACTTAACTATGGCTACACCTTC.